This T cell receptor (beta chain) stems from a study of PD-1 blockade in classical Hodgkin lymphoma. Study-level information: Nivolumab dosed at 3 mg/kg went to patients intravenously every 2 weeks.

Every one of the patients relapsed after autologous stem cell transplantation (brentuximab vedotin exposure was variable). Under best response, outcomes were complete response, partial response or progressive disease. The CDR3 runs 16 residues. CDR1 and CDR2 from the germline V gene are SNHLY and FYNNEI. Trimming removed 8 bases from V and 0 bases from J; junction bases left unmatched: 7. Only in-frame clones appear in the TCRdb table, and some are missing; sequencing was by immunoSEQ multiplex PCR. The sample shows 20,000 to 30,000 clones, approximately 67% of them seen only once. The sequence derives from a human donor with classical Hodgkin lymphoma. The chain links TRBV2 to TRBJ1-5, with TRBD1 matching over 10 bases. Material: peripheral blood mononuclear cells (PBMCs), obtained before the second cycle of nivolumab. The CDR3 coding sequence is TGTGCCAGCCCCCGGGACAGGGGATATAGCAATCAGCCCCAGCATTTT. Its protein product is CASPRDRGYSNQPQHF.